This TCR beta chain was sequenced during a study of blood T cell repertoires in COVID-19. Overall study context: Specimens from acute and convalescent COVID-19 originated in the United States, Italy and Spain. PBMCs, B-cell-depleted T cells, or T cells provided the cDNA or gDNA that made up the material.

As originally analysed: Cell counts per sample came from amplifying reference gene primers. TCRdb's table, derived via immunoSEQ multiplex PCR, lists solely in-frame clones and lacks some. V and J calls and clone size are those listed in that table; D and trimming were worked out from the DNA. The data show about 130,000 clones, about 88% seen once. The CDR3 contains 15 residues. Germline assignment: CDR1 ENHRY and CDR2 SYGVKD. V was clipped by 8 bases and J by 13 bases; unmatched bases: 18. This TCR was recovered from a woman of 80 years or more with acute or convalescent COVID-19. Sequenced sample: peripheral blood. The chain links TRBV10-3 to TRBJ1-4; 8 positions match TRBD1. The CDR3 DNA reads TGTGCCATCGCTTCCGGACAGGGTGCGGGAGGGGGACTGTTTTTT. This translates into CAIASGQGAGGGLFF.